Listed below are T cell receptor beta chains from one sample, sequenced in a study of T cell responses to AZD1222 COVID-19 vaccine. This table comes from immunoSEQ multiplex PCR, and its TCRdb copy is limited to in-frame clones, with some not included. The repertoire holds fewer than 200,000 clones, 88% seen once, with roughly 26% in the top ten. Sequencing was performed on peripheral blood, taken 28 days after the second AZD1222 dose. The source is an adult who received the AZD1222 COVID-19 vaccine. Each CDR3 is given with its conserved first and last residue. The D gene is left open where the match is weak. Clone size is given for some rows only: seen once, a few or many times, or a class if the clone is expanded.

clone_size j_call d_call v_call cdr3_nt cdr3_aa
- TRBJ2-5 - TRBV7-9 TGTGCCAGCAGCCCAACCCCGAGGACCCAGTACTTC CASSPTPRTQYF
- TRBJ1-1 TRBD1 TRBV7-9 TGTGCCAGCAGTTCGGGACAGGGAGTCAACACTGAAGCTTTCTTT CASSSGQGVNTEAFF
- TRBJ2-5 TRBD2 TRBV6-5 TGTGCCAGCAGTTTGGGTTCGGGAGGGGAACAGACCCAGTACTTC CASSLGSGGEQTQYF
- TRBJ2-7 TRBD2 TRBV13 TGTGCCAGCAGCTTAGGTAGCGGGACTTCCTACGAGCAGTACTTC CASSLGSGTSYEQYF
- TRBJ1-1 TRBD1 TRBV4-3 TGCGCCAGCAGCAAAGAACAGGGGGCGCGTACTGAAGCTTTCTTT CASSKEQGARTEAFF
once TRBJ2-3 - TRBV7-9 TGTGCCAGCAGCTTAGCGCAAACTGCAGATACGCAGTATTTT CASSLAQTADTQYF
- TRBJ2-5 - TRBV6-5 TGTGCCAGCAGGATGAGGGGTACCCCGTCCGGGACCCAGTACTTC CASRMRGTPSGTQYF
- TRBJ1-2 - TRBV12-3/TRBV12-4 TGTGCCAGCAGTGTACAACTCTATGGCTACACCTTC CASSVQLYGYTF
- TRBJ2-7 - TRBV10-3 TGTGCCATCAGTGCTGGCTCCGGAACCTACGAGCAGTACTTC CAISAGSGTYEQYF
- TRBJ2-1 - TRBV6-5 TGTGCCAGCAGTTACTCTCAGCCCCCCTACAATGAGCAGTTCTTC CASSYSQPPYNEQFF
- TRBJ2-1 TRBD2 TRBV7-2 TGTGCCAGCAGCTTACATCTAGCGGGGGCAGGCAATGAGCAGTTCTTC CASSLHLAGAGNEQFF
- TRBJ1-2 - TRBV7-9 TGTGCCAGCAGCTTCGAGGGCGGCGGCTACACCTTC CASSFEGGGYTF
- TRBJ2-3 TRBD1 TRBV5-4 TGTGCCAGCAGCTTCGGCAGGGGGCTAGGTACAGATACGCAGTATTTT CASSFGRGLGTDTQYF
- TRBJ2-7 TRBD1 TRBV9 TGTGCCAGCAGCGTAGCTACAGGCAGGGGGTACGAGCAGTACTTC CASSVATGRGYEQYF
- TRBJ1-2 - TRBV28 TGTGCTTGTTATAAGGGCAGGGCGAATGGCTACACCTTC CACYKGRANGYTF
- TRBJ2-3 TRBD1 TRBV19 TGTGCCAGCCGGGACAGGAGCACAGATACGCAGTATTTT CASRDRSTDTQYF